This TCR beta chain is from a study of CD8 T cells in Susac syndrome. This clonotype was counted once. A quantity of about 0.5 to 1 ug RNA underwent reverse transcription using random hexamers. Amplification of TCR beta CDR3 used immunoSEQ multiplex PCR across 54 Vbeta and 13 Jbeta. TCRdb reprocessed the immunoSEQ multiplex PCR reads with MiXCR, giving one entry per CDR3 protein. The sample carries 140,000 or so distinct CDR3 sequences, roughly 94% recorded once. CDR3 size: 14 residues. Germline V CDR1 and CDR2: LGHDT, YNNKEL (reference sequence). V gave up 0 bases and J gave up 6 bases, with 12 bases separating them.

The chain has TRBV3-1 and TRBJ2-7; D gene uncertain. Sequencing input: CD4+ T cells from PBMCs. This clonotype was obtained from a human donor in good health. The CDR3 loop is CASSQEYSSGEQYF. The CDR3 nucleotides read TGTGCCAGCAGCCAAGAATACTCATCCGGCGAGCAGTACTTC.